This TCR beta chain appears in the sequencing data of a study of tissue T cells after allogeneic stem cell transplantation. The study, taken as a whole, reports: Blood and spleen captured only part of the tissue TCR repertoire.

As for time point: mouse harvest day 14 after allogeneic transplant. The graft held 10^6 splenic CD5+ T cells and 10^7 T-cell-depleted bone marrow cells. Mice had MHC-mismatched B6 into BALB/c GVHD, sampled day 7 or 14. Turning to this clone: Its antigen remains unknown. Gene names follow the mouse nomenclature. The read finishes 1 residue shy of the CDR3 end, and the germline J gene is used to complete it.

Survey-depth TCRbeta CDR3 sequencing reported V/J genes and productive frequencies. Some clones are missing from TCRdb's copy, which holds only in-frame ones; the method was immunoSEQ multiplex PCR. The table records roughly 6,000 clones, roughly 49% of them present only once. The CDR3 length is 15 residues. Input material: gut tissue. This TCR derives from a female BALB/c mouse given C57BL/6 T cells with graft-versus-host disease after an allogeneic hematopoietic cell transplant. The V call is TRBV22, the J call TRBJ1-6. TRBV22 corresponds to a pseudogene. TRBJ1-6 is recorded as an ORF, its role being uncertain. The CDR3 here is CASSFGDSYNSPLYF. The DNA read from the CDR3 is TGTGCCAGCAGTTTTGGGGATTCCTATAATTCGCCCCTCTAC.